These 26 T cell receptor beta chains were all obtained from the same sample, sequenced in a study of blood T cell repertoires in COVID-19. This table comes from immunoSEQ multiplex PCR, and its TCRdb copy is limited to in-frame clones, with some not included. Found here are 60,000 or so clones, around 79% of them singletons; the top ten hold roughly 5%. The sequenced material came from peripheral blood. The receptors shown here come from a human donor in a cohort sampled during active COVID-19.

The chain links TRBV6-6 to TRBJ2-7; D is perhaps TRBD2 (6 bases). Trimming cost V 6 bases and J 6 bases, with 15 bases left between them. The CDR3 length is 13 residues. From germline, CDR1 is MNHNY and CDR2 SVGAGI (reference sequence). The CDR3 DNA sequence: TGTGCCAGCAGCCCCCAGGGAGGTGGCGAGCAGTACTTC. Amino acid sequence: CASSPQGGGEQYF.

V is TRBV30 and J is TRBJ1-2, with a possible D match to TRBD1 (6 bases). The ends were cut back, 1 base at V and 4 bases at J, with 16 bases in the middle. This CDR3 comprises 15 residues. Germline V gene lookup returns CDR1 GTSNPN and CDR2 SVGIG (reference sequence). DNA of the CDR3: TGTGCCTGGAGTGAAGACAGGTTAGGCCGCTATGGCTACACCTTC. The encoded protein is CAWSEDRLGRYGYTF.

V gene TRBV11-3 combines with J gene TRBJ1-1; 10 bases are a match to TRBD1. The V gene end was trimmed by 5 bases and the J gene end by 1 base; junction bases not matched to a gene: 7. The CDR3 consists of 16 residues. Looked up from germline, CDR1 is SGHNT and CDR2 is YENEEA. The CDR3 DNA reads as TGTGCCAGCAGCGAAACCGGGACAGGGGCGAACACTGAAGCTTTCTTT. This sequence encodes CASSETGTGANTEAFF.

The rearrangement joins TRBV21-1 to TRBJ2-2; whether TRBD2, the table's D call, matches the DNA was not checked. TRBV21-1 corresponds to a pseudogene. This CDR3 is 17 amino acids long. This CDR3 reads CASSKESHGSNTGELFF. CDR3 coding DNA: TGTGCCAGCAGCAAAGAATCCCACGGGAGCAACACCGGGGAGCTGTTTTTT.

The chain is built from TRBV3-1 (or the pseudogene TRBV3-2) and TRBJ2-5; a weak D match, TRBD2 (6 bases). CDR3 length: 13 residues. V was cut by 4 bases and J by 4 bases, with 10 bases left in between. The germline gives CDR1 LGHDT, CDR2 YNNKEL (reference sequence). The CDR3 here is CASSRRGGETQYF. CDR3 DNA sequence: TGTGCCAGCAGCCGGAGGGGCGGAGAGACCCAGTACTTC.

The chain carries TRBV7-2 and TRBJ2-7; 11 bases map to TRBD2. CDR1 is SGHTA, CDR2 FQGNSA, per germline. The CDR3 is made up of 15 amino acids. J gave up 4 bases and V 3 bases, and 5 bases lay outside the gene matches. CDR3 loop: CASSFTLAGGYEQYF. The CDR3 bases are TGTGCCAGCAGCTTCACTCTAGCGGGAGGATACGAGCAGTACTTC.

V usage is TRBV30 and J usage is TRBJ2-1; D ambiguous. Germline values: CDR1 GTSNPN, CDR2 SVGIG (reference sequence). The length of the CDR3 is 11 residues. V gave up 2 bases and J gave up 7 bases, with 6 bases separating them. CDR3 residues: CAWSPINEQFF. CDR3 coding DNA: TGTGCCTGGAGTCCTATAAATGAGCAGTTCTTC.

DNA for the CDR3: TGTGCCAGCAGCTTCGGACAGGGGTCCTACGAGCAGTACTTC. Its translation: CASSFGQGSYEQYF. The rearrangement links TRBV7-8 to TRBJ2-7; 9 bases line up with TRBD1. Germline CDR1 and CDR2: SGHVS and FQNEAQ. The CDR3 is made up of 14 amino acids. Trimming removed 3 bases from V and 1 base from J; junction bases left unmatched: 1. Full variable domain (rest looked up from reference TRBV7-8 and TRBJ2-7): GAGVSQSPRYKVAKRGQDVALRCDPISGHVSLFWYQQALGQGPEFLTYFQNEAQLDKSGLPSDRFFAERPEGSVSTLKIQRTQQEDSAVYLCASSFGQGSYEQYFGPGTRLTVT.

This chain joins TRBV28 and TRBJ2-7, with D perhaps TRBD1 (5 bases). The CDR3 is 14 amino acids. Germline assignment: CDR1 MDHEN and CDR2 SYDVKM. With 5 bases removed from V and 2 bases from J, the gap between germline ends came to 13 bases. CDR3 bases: TGTGCCAGCAGTCAGGGTAGTATCACCTACGAGCAGTACTTC. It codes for CASSQGSITYEQYF. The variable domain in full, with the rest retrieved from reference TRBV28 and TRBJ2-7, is DVKVTQSSRYLVKRTGEKVFLECVQDMDHENMFWYRQDPGLGLRLIYFSYDVKMKEKGDIPEGYSVSREKKERFSLILESASTNQTSMYLCASSQGSITYEQYFGPGTRLTVT.

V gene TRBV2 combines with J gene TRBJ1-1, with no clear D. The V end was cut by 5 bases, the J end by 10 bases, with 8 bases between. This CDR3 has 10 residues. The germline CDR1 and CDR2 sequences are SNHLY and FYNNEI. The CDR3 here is CASSSLSAFF. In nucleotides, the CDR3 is TGTGCCAGCAGTTCCCTCTCAGCTTTCTTT.

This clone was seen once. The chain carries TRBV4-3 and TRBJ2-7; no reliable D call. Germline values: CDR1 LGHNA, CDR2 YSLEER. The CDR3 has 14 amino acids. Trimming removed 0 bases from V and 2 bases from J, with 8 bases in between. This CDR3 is CASSQDRLAYEQYF. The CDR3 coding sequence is TGCGCCAGCAGCCAAGATCGTCTAGCCTACGAGCAGTACTTC.

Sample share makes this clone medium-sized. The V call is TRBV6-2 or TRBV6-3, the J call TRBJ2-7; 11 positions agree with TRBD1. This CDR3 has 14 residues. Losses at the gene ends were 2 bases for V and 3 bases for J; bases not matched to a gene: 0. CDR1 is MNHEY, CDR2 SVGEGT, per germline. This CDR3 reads CASSYGTGGYEQYF. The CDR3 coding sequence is TGTGCCAGCAGTTACGGGACAGGGGGCTACGAGCAGTACTTC.

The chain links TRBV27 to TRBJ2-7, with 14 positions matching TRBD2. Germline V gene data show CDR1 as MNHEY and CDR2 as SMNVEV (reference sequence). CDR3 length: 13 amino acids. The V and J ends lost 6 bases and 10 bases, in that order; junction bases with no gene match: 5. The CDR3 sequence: CASSRTSGRPQYF. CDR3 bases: TGTGCCAGCAGCCGGACTAGCGGGAGGCCTCAGTACTTC.

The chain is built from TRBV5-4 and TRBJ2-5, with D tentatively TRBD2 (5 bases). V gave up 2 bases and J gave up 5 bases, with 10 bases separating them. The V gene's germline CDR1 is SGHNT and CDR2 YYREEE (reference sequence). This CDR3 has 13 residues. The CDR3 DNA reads TGTGCCAGCAGCTTACGAGGGCGGGAGACCCAGTACTTC. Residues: CASSLRGRETQYF.

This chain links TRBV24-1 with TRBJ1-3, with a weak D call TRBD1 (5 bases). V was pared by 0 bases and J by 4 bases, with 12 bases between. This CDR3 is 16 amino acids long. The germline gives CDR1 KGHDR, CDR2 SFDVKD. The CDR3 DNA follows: TGTGCCACCAGTGATTTGCATTCACCAGGGGGAAACACCATATATTTT. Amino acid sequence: CATSDLHSPGGNTIYF.

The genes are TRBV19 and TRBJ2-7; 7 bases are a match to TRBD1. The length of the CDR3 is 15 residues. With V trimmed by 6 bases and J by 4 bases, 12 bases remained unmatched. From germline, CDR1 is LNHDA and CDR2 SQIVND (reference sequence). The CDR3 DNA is TGTGCCAGTAGACGTGCCGGGACAGAGCGGTACGAGCAGTACTTC. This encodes CASRRAGTERYEQYF.

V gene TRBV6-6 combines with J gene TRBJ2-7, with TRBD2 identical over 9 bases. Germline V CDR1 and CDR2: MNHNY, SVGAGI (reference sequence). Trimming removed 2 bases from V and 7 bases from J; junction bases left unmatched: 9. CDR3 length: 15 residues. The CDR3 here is CASSYTREGRWEQYF. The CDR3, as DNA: TGTGCCAGCAGTTACACGCGGGAGGGAAGATGGGAGCAGTACTTC.

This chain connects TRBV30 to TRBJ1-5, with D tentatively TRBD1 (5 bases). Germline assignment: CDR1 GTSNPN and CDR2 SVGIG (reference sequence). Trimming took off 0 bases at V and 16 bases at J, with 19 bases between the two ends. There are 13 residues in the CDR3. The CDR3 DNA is TGTGCCTGGAGTGTAACGGGGGAGACCCTCTTACATTTT. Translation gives CAWSVTGETLLHF.

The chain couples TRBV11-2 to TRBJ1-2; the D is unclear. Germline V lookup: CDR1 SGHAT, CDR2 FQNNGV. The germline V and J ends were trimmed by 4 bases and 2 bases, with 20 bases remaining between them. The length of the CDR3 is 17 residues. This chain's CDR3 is CASSSAGVSSSNYGYTF. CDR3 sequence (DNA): TGTGCCAGCAGCTCTGCCGGGGTCTCATCTAGCAACTATGGCTACACCTTC.

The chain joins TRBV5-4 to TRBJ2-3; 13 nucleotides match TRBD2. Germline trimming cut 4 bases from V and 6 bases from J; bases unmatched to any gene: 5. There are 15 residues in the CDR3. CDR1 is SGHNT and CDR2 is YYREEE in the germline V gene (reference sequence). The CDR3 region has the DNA TGTGCCAGCAGCCTAGGACTAGCGGGAGCGGATACGCAGTATTTT. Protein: CASSLGLAGADTQYF.

Here the CDR3 reads CASSLSPGTNYGYTF. DNA of the CDR3: TGTGCCAGCAGCTTAAGCCCAGGAACCAACTATGGCTACACCTTC. The gene calls are TRBV7-2 and TRBJ1-2, with no clear D. Deletions cut 2 bases from V and 2 bases from J, with 12 bases between. The CDR3 consists of 15 residues. Germline lookup yields CDR1 SGHTA and CDR2 FQGNSA.

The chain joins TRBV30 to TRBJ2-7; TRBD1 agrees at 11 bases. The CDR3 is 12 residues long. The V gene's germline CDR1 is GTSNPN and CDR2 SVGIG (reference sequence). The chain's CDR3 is CARGTGGYEQYF. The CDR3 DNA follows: TGTGCTCGGGGGACAGGGGGCTACGAGCAGTACTTC.

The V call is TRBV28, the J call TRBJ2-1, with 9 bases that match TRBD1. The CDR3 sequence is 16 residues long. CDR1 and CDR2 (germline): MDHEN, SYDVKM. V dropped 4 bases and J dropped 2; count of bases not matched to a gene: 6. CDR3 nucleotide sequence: TGTGCCAGCAGTTGGGGACAGGGCTTAGCCTACAATGAGCAGTTCTTC. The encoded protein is CASSWGQGLAYNEQFF.

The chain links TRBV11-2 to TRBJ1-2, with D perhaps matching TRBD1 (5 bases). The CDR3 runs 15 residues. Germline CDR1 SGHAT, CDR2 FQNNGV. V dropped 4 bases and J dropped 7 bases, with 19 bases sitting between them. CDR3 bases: TGTGCCAGCAGCTACGACAGTATCGAACGTGTTGGCTACACCTTC. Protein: CASSYDSIERVGYTF.

The CDR3 DNA is TGTGCCAGCAGTTTCCTGGTGGGGGGTTCCAACTATGGCTACACCTTC. This codes for CASSFLVGGSNYGYTF. The V and J genes are TRBV28 and TRBJ1-2, with D perhaps TRBD1 (5 bases). The CDR3 is 16 amino acids. CDR1 is MDHEN and CDR2 is SYDVKM in the germline V gene. Trimming shortened V by 3 bases and J by 2 bases, and 16 bases separated the two germline ends.

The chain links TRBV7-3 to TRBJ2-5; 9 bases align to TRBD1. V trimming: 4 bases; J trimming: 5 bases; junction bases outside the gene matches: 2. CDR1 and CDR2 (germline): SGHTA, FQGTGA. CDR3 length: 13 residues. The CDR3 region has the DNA TGTGCCAGCAGCTACAGGGGGCGGGAGACCCAGTACTTC. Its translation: CASSYRGRETQYF.